This is a list of T cell receptor beta chains from one sample in a study of blood T cell repertoires in COVID-19. The data were produced by immunoSEQ multiplex PCR, yet TCRdb's version contains in-frame clones alone and is incomplete. The table shows approximately 140,000 clones, with approximately 84% occurring only once. Sequencing was done on a sample of PBMCs or T cells enriched from blood (not recorded which). The receptors stem from a man between 40 and 49 years old with acute COVID-19. Both conserved end residues are part of each CDR3. D genes are given only for firm matches. Some rows mark clone size as missing; the rest say once, few, many or name a class of expanded clone.

J	V	size	D	CDR3	DNA
TRBJ1-2	TRBV5-1	NA	TRBD1	CASSLAFDQGERGYTF	TGCGCCAGCAGCTTGGCCTTTGACCAGGGGGAACGTGGCTACACCTTC
TRBJ1-5	TRBV28	few	NA	CASSSGTYSNQPQHF	TGTGCCAGCAGTTCGGGGACATATAGCAATCAGCCCCAGCATTTT
TRBJ2-7	TRBV7-2	NA	NA	CASSPDGGRYEQYF	TGTGCCAGCAGCCCCGATGGCGGAAGATACGAGCAGTACTTC
TRBJ2-1	TRBV6-4	NA	TRBD1	CASSVGGGSYNEQFF	TGTGCCAGCAGTGTAGGGGGCGGCTCCTACAATGAGCAGTTCTTC
TRBJ1-2	TRBV27	NA	NA	CATSRGDGYTF	TGTGCCACCTCCCGGGGGGATGGCTACACCTTC
TRBJ1-3	TRBV5-1	many	NA	CASSLAQSGNTIYF	TGCGCCAGCAGCTTGGCCCAGTCTGGAAACACCATATATTTT
TRBJ1-5	TRBV29-1	NA	TRBD1	CSVAGGGNQPQHF	TGCAGCGTTGCAGGGGGCGGCAATCAGCCCCAGCATTTT
TRBJ2-5	TRBV18	NA	NA	CASSPNRETQYF	TGTGCCAGCTCACCAAATAGAGAGACCCAGTACTTC
TRBJ2-5	TRBV7-2	NA	NA	CASSFPTGRGETQYF	TGTGCCAGCAGCTTCCCCACAGGGCGGGGGGAGACCCAGTACTTC
TRBJ2-2	TRBV19	NA	TRBD2	CASSITGGANGELFF	TGTGCCAGTAGTATCACCGGGGGGGCCAACGGGGAGCTGTTTTTT
TRBJ2-1	TRBV5-1	NA	TRBD1	CASREGQGGYNEQFF	TGCGCCAGCAGGGAGGGACAGGGTGGGTACAATGAGCAGTTCTTC
TRBJ1-4	TRBV6-4	NA	TRBD1	CASRPRDRIWGPNEKLFF	TGTGCCAGCAGACCCCGGGACAGAATTTGGGGGCCTAATGAAAAACTGTTTTTT
TRBJ1-1	TRBV5-1	NA	NA	CASSQTVNTEAFF	TGCGCCAGCAGCCAGACAGTGAACACTGAAGCTTTCTTT
TRBJ1-1	TRBV16	NA	TRBD1	CASSQGQGLTEAFF	TGTGCCAGCAGCCAGGGACAGGGGCTTACTGAAGCTTTCTTT
TRBJ1-2	TRBV28	NA	NA	CASSLQGSWGYTF	TGTGCCAGCAGTTTACAGGGGTCGTGGGGCTACACCTTC
TRBJ2-3	TRBV7-2	NA	TRBD2	CASSSGTSGSTDTQYF	TGTGCCAGCAGCTCCGGGACTAGCGGGAGCACAGATACGCAGTATTTT
TRBJ2-1	TRBV4-3	NA	TRBD2	CASSREREGSYNEQFF	TGCGCCAGCAGCCGGGAGCGGGAGGGATCCTACAATGAGCAGTTCTTC
TRBJ2-7	TRBV5-4	NA	TRBD2	CASSHRTSGRRYEQYF	TGTGCCAGCAGCCATCGGACTAGCGGGAGAAGATACGAGCAGTACTTC
TRBJ2-2	TRBV5-3	NA	NA	CARSLGDRLLKNTGELFF	TGTGCCAGAAGCTTGGGTGACAGACTGCTCAAGAACACCGGGGAGCTGTTTTTT
TRBJ1-5	TRBV6-2/TRBV6-3	few	NA	CASSYPRLNQPQHF	TGTGCCAGCAGTTACCCGAGGTTAAATCAGCCCCAGCATTTT
TRBJ1-1	TRBV25-1	NA	NA	CASMHGLSNTEAFF	TGTGCCAGCATGCACGGTTTATCGAACACTGAAGCTTTCTTT
TRBJ1-2	TRBV27	NA	NA	CASSLTGNYGYTF	TGTGCCAGCAGTTTAACAGGGAACTATGGCTACACCTTC
TRBJ2-2	TRBV9	NA	TRBD1	CASSSRTGTGELFF	TGTGCCAGCAGCTCCCGGACAGGGACCGGGGAGCTGTTTTTT
TRBJ1-3	TRBV30	NA	NA	CAWTYESTRNTIYF	TGTGCCTGGACCTACGAGTCGACTCGAAACACCATATATTTT
TRBJ2-4	TRBV7-9	NA	NA	CASSPPSLAKNIQYF	TGTGCCAGCAGCCCCCCGTCCCTAGCCAAAAACATTCAGTACTTC
TRBJ1-1	TRBV5-3	NA	TRBD1	CARSNRDRGPEAFF	TGTGCCAGAAGCAACCGGGACAGGGGTCCTGAAGCTTTCTTT
TRBJ1-2	TRBV7-9	NA	TRBD1	CASSSTGLLDYTF	TGTGCCAGCAGCTCGACAGGGCTTCTCGACTACACCTTC
TRBJ1-1	TRBV10-3	NA	NA	CAISERDSNTEAFF	TGTGCCATCAGTGAGCGGGACTCGAACACTGAAGCTTTCTTT
TRBJ2-5	TRBV10-2	NA	TRBD2	CASTPTSGGRQETQYF	TGCGCCAGCACCCCGACTAGCGGGGGGCGTCAAGAGACCCAGTACTTC
TRBJ2-7	TRBV5-8	NA	TRBD2	CASSALTSGRASIYAYEQYF	TGTGCCAGCAGCGCCCTCACTAGCGGGAGGGCCAGCATCTATGCTTACGAGCAGTACTTC
TRBJ1-2	TRBV2	NA	NA	CASTGPRGPQYGYTF	TGTGCCAGCACGGGGCCGCGGGGTCCCCAATATGGCTACACCTTC